This TCR beta chain emerged from a study of low-dose radiotherapy and immunotherapy resistance in tumors. As for the study in general: Every two weeks, the protocol called for intravenous cyclophosphamide at 200 mg/m2. It was given one day before each radiation and immunotherapy administration.

This clonotype was detected many times. Gene-specific TRAV and TRBV primers were used for first-strand cDNA, covering alpha and beta chains. A constant-region primer paired with the V-primer adapter amplified TCRs over about 19 PCR cycles. TCRdb reprocessed the reads via MiXCR and lists one record per CDR3 protein. The sample has approximately 90,000 distinct CDR3 sequences; about 18% are singletons. As to time point: before trial treatment. Specimen: PBMCs, collected before treatment. The origin of this receptor is a male donor with prostate cancer.

CDR3 in DNA: TGTGCCAGCAGTCCTGGTGGGAGCTCCTATAATTCACCCCTCCACTTT. Amino acids: CASSPGGSSYNSPLHF. The gene calls are TRBV12-3 or TRBV12-4 and TRBJ1-6; D remains unclear. Trimming took off 5 bases at V and 0 bases at J, with 11 bases between the two ends. The CDR3 spans 16 residues.